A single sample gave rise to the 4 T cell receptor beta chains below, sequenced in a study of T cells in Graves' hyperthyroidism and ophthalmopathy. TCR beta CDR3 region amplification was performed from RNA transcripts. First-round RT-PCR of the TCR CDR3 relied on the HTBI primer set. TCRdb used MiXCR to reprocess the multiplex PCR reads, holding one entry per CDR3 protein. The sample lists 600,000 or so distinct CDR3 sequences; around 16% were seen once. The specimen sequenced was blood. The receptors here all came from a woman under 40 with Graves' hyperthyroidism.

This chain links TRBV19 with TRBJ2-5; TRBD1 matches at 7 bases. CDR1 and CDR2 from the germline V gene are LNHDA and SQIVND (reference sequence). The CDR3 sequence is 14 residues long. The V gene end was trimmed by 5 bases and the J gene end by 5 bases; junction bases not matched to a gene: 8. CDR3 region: CASSQTGIDETQYF. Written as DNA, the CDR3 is TGTGCCAGTAGTCAGACAGGGATTGATGAGACCCAGTACTTC.

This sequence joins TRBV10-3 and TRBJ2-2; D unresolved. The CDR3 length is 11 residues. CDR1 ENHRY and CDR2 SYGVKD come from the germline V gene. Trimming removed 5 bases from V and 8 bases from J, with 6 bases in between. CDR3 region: CAISNGGELFF. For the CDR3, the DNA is TGTGCCATCAGTAACGGAGGGGAGCTGTTTTTT.

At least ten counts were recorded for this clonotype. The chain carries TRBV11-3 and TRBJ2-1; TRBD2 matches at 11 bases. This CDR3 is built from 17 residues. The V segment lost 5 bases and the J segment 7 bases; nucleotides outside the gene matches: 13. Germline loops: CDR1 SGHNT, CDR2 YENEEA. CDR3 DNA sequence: TGTGCCAGCAGCCCCTCAGTGGTAGCGGGAGGGCCGAATGAGCAGTTCTTC. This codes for CASSPSVVAGGPNEQFF.

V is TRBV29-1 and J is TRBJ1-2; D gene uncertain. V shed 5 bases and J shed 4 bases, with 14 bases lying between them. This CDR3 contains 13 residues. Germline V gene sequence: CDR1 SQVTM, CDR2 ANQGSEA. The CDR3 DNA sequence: TGCAGCGTTCCCCAGTCCCGGGCCTATGGCTACACCTTC. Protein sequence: CSVPQSRAYGYTF.